This T cell receptor beta chain was found in a study of T cell changes during pregnancy in multiple sclerosis. V shed 5 bases, J shed 7 bases, and the junction held 12 bases outside the gene matches. The CDR3 totals 15 residues. Germline CDR1 and CDR2: MNHEY and SVGAGI. Generated by immunoSEQ multiplex PCR, the TCRdb table keeps only in-frame clones and is missing some. Counted here are about 57,000 clones, 92% occurring once; the ten biggest clones make up nearly 0.2%. The specimen was CD4+ T cells from peripheral blood mononuclear cells, collected in the second trimester of pregnancy. This receptor was identified in a female donor with multiple sclerosis, enrolled in a pregnancy study. This chain links TRBV6-5 with TRBJ2-7, with 9 bases that match TRBD2. The CDR3 DNA follows: TGTGCCAGCAGTGCCGGGACTAGCTCCTTGGGGGAGCAGTACTTC. Its protein product is CASSAGTSSLGEQYF.